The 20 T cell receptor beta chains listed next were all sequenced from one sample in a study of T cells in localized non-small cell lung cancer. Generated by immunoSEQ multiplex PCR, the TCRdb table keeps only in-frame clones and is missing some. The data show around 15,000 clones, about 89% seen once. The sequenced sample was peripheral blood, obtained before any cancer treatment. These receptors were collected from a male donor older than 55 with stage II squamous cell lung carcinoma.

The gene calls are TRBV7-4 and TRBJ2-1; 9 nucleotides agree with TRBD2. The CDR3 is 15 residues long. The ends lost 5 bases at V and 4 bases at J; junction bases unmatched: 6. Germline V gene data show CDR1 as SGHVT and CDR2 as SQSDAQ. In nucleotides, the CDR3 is TGTGCCAGCAGCGGAACTAGCGGGCTTTACAATGAGCAGTTCTTC. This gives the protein CASSGTSGLYNEQFF.

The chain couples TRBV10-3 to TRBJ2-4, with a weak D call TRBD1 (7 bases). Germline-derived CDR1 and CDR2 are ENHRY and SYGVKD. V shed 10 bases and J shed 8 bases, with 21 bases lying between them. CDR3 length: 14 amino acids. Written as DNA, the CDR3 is TGTGCCACCTCAGGACAGGAGGGGTTACACATTCAGTACTTC. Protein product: CATSGQEGLHIQYF.

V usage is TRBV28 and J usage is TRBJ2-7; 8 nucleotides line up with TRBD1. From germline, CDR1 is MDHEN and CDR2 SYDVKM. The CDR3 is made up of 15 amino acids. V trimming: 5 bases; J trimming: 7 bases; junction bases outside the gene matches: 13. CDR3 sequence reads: CASSPHRGYVGEQYF. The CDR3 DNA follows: TGTGCCAGCAGTCCGCACAGGGGGTACGTCGGGGAGCAGTACTTC.

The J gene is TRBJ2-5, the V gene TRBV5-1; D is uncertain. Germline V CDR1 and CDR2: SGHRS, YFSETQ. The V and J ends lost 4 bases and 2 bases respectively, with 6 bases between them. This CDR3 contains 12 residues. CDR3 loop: CASSGGQETQYF. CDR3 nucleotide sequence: TGCGCCAGCAGCGGCGGACAAGAGACCCAGTACTTC.

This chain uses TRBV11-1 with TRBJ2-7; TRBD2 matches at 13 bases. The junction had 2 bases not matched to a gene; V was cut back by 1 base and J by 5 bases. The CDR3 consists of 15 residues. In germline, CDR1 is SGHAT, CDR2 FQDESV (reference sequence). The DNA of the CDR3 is TGTGCCAGCAGCTTAGGGGGACTAGCGGGACACGAGCAGTACTTC. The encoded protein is CASSLGGLAGHEQYF.

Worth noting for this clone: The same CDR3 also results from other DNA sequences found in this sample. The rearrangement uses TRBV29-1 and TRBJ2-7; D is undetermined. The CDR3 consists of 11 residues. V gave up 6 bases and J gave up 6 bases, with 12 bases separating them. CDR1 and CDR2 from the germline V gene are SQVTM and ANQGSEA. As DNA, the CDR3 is TGCAGCGTCGGCAAGCTCTGCGAGCAGTACTTC. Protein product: CSVGKLCEQYF.

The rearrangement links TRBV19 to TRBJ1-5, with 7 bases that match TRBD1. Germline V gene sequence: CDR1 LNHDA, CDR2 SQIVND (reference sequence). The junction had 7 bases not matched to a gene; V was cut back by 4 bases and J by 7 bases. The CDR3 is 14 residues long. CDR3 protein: CASSTTGARQPQHF. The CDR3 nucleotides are TGTGCCAGTAGTACAACAGGGGCCCGCCAGCCCCAGCATTTT.

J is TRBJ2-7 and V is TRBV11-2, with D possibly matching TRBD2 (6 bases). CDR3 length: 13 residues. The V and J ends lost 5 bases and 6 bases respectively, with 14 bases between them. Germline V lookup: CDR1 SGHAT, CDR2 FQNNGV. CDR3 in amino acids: CASSVGSDGEQYF. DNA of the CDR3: TGTGCCAGCAGCGTCGGGAGTGATGGCGAGCAGTACTTC.

The CDR3 coding sequence is TGTGCCAGCAGCCAAGATTGGGGACAGGGCTACGAGCAGTACTTC. Translating it yields CASSQDWGQGYEQYF. The chain recombines TRBV4-2 with TRBJ2-7; TRBD1 aligns across 9 bases. The CDR3 sequence is 15 residues long. V lost 0 bases, J lost 3 bases, and 3 bases stayed unmatched. The germline V gene encodes CDR1 LGHNA and CDR2 YNFKEQ.

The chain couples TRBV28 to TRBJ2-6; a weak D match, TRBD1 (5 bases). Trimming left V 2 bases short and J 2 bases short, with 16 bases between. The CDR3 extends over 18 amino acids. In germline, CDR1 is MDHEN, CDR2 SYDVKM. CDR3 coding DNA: TGTGCCAGCAGTTTAGTTGGACACTCGAGGCCTGGGGCCAACGTCCTGACTTTC. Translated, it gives CASSLVGHSRPGANVLTF.

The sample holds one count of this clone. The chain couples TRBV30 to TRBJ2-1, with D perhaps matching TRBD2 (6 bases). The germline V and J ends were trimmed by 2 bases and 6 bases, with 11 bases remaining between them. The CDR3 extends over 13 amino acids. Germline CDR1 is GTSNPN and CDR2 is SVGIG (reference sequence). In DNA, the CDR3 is TGTGCCTGGAGTCCCAGCGGGTTCAATGAGCAGTTCTTC. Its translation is CAWSPSGFNEQFF. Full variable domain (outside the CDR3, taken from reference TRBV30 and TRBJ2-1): SQTIHQWPATLVQPVGSPLSLECTVEGTSNPNLYWYRQAAGRGLQLLFYSVGIGQISSEVPQNLSASRPQDRQFILSSKKLLLSDSGFYLCAWSPSGFNEQFFGPGTRLTVL.

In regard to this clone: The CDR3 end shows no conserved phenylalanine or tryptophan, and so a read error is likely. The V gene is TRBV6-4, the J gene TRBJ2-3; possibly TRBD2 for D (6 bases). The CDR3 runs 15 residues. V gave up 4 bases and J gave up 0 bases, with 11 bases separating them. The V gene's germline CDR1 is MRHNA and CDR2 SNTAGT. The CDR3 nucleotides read TGTGCCAGCAGTGCTTTTGGGGGGAGCACAGATACGCAGTATCTT. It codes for CASSAFGGSTDTQYL.

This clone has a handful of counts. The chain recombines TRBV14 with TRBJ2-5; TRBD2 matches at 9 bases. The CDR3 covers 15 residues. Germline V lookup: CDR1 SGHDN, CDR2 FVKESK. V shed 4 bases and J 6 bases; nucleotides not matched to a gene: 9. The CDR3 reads CASSRVSGSRQTQYF. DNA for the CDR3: TGTGCCAGCAGCCGCGTTAGCGGGAGTAGGCAGACCCAGTACTTC.

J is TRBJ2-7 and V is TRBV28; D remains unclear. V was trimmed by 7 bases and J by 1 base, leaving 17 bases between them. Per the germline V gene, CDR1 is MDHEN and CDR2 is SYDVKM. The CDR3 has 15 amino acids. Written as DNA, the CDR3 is TGTGCCAGCAACCCTGAAGGCAGAGATTCCTACGAGCAGTACTTC. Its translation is CASNPEGRDSYEQYF. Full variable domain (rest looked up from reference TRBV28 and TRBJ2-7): DVKVTQSSRYLVKRTGEKVFLECVQDMDHENMFWYRQDPGLGLRLIYFSYDVKMKEKGDIPEGYSVSREKKERFSLILESASTNQTSMYLCASNPEGRDSYEQYFGPGTRLTVT.

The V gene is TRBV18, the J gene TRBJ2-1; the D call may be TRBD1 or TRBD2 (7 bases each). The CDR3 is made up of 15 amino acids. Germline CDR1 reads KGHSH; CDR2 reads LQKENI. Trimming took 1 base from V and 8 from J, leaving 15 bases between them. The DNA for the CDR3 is TGTGCCAGCTCACCACACGCTCAGGGGGGGGATGAGCAGTTCTTC. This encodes CASSPHAQGGDEQFF.

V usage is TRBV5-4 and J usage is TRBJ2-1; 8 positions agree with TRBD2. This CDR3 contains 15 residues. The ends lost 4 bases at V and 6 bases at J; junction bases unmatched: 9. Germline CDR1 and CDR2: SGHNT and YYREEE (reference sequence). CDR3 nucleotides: TGTGCCAGCAGCCCTCGTGGGCTAGCGGGCAATGAGCAGTTCTTC. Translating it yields CASSPRGLAGNEQFF.

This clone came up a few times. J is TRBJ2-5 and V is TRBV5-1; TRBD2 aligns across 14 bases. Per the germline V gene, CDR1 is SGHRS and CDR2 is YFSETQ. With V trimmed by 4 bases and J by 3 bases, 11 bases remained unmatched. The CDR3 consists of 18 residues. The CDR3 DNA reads TGCGCCAGCAGCACTGGGACTAGCGGGAGTTTCTTCGAAGAGACCCAGTACTTC. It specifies CASSTGTSGSFFEETQYF.

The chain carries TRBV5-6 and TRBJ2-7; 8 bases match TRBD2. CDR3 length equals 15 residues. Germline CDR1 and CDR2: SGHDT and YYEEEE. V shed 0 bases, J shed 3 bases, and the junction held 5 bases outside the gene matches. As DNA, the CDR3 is TGTGCCAGCAGCTTGGGAGCGGGAGATTACTACGAGCAGTACTTC. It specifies CASSLGAGDYYEQYF.

The CDR3 sequence is CASSGGGGLNQPQHF. In DNA, the CDR3 is TGTGCCAGCAGTGGCGGGGGAGGACTCAATCAGCCCCAGCATTTT. The rearrangement links TRBV25-1 to TRBJ1-5, with D perhaps matching TRBD1 (5 bases). CDR1 is MGHDK, CDR2 SYGVNS, per germline. This CDR3 has 15 residues. V was shortened by 4 bases and J by 3 bases, with 13 bases between the two germline ends.

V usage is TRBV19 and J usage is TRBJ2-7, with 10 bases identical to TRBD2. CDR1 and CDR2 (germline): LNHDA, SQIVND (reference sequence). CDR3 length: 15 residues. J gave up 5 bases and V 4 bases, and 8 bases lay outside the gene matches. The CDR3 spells CASSRASGRNNEQYF. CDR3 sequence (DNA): TGTGCCAGTAGTAGGGCTAGCGGGAGAAACAACGAGCAGTACTTC.